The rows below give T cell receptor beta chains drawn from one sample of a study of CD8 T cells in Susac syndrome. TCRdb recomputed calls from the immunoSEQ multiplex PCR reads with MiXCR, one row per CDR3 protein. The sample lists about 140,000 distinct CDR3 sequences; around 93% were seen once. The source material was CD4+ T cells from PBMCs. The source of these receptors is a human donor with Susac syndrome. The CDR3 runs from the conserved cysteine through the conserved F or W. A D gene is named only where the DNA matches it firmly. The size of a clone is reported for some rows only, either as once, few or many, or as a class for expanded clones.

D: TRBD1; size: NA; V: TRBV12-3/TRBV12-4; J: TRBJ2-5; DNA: TGTGCCAGCAGCCCCGCGATGAGGGGGCTGGAGACCCAGTACTTC; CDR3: CASSPAMRGLETQYF
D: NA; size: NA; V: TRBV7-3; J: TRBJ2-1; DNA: TGTGCCGCTCAGGGTTGCAATGAGCAGTTCTTC; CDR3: CAAQGCNEQFF
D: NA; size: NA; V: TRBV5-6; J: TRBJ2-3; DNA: TGTGCCAGCAGCTTGGATGTTAGCACAGATACGCAGTATTTT; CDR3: CASSLDVSTDTQYF
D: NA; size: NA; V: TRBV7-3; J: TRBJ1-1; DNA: TGTGCCAGCAGCTCAACAGGTGCGAACACTGAAGCTTTCTTT; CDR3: CASSSTGANTEAFF
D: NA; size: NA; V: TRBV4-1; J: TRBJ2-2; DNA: TGCGCCAGCAGATTCCAGGGGTCGGGCGGGGAGCTGTTTTTT; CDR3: CASRFQGSGGELFF
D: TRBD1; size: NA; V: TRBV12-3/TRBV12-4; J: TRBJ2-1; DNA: TGTGCCAGCAGTTTGCTGGGACAGGGGGCCAATGAGCAGTTCTTC; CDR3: CASSLLGQGANEQFF
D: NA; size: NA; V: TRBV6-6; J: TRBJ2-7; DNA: TGTGCCAGTAGAGAGTTAGGCTACGAGCAGTACTTC; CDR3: CASRELGYEQYF
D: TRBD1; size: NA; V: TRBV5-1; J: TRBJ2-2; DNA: TGCGCCAGCAGCGAGAACAGGGGGCTTGGGGACGGGGAGCTGTTTTTT; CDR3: CASSENRGLGDGELFF
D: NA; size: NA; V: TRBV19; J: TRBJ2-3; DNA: TGTGCCAGTAGTATCGCGAGCGGAGCCAGCACAGATACGCAGTATTTT; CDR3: CASSIASGASTDTQYF
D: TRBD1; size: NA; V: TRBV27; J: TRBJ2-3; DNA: TGTGCCAGCAGTTCCGGGACAGTGGGGCGTAATACGCAGTATTTT; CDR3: CASSSGTVGRNTQYF
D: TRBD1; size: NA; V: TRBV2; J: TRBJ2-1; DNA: TGTGCCAGCAGCGTGCTTGGACAGGGGACCCACAATGAGCAGTTCTTC; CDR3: CASSVLGQGTHNEQFF
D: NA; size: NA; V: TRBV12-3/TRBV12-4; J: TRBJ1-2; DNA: TGTGCCAGCAGCCTGACATCTAACTATGGCTACACCTTC; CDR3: CASSLTSNYGYTF
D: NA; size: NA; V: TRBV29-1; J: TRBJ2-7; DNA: TGCAGCGTTGAAGTCGGCGGAGCCTACGAGCAGTACTTC; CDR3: CSVEVGGAYEQYF
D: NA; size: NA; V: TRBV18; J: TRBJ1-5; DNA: TGTGCCAGCTCACCGGGGAGGGCATGGGATCAGCCCCAGCATTTT; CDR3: CASSPGRAWDQPQHF
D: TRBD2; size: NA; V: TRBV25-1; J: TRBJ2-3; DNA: TGTGCCAGCAGTGGAGCGGGACTAGCGGGAGGGCCGTCTAGCACAGATACGCAGTATTTT; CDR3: CASSGAGLAGGPSSTDTQYF
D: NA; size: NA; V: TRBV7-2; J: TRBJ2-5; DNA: TGTGCCAGCAGCTTAACGTCCGAAGAGACCCAGTACTTC; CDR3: CASSLTSEETQYF
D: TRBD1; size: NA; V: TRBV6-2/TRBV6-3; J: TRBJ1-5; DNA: TGTGCCAGCAGCCGTGGGACAGCGCCTTTCAATCAGCCCCAGCATTTT; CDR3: CASSRGTAPFNQPQHF
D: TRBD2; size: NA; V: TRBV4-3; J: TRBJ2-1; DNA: TGCGCCAGCAGCCCGGGACTAGCGGACTCCTACAATGAGCAGTTCTTC; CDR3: CASSPGLADSYNEQFF
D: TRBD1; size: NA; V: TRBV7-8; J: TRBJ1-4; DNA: TGTGCCAGCGGTCGGACAGGGGAGAATGAAAAACTGTTTTTT; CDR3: CASGRTGENEKLFF
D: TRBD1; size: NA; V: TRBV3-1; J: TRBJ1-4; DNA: TGTGCCAGCAGCCACCGTGGACAGGGGCTAAGCGAAAAACTGTTTTTT; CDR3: CASSHRGQGLSEKLFF
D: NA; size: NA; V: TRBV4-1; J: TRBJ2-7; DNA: TGCGCCAGCAGCCGAAGATCCAGGGACGAGCAGTACTTC; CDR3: CASSRRSRDEQYF
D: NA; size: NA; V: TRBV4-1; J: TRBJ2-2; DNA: TGCGCCAGCAGCCAAGAAACAGAAAGAAACACCGGGGAGCTGTTTTTT; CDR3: CASSQETERNTGELFF
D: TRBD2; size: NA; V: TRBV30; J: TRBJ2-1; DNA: TGTGCCTGGAAGATATGGACTAGCGGATACAATGAGCAGTTCTTC; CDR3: CAWKIWTSGYNEQFF
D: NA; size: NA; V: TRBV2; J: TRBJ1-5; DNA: TGTGCCAGCAGTGAAGGGCCCAAGGGCAATCAGCCCCAGCATTTT; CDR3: CASSEGPKGNQPQHF
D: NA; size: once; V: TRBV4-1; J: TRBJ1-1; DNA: TGCGCCAGCAGCCACGGAGGGACGGCGAACACTGAAGCTTTCTTT; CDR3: CASSHGGTANTEAFF
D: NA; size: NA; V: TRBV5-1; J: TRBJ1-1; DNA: TGCGCCAGCAGCCCACTCCCGGGCCGTGAAGCTTTCTTT; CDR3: CASSPLPGREAFF
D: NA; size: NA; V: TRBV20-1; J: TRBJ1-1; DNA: TGCAGTGCCAAGATGGGGGGACAGAACACTGAAGCTTTCTTT; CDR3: CSAKMGGQNTEAFF
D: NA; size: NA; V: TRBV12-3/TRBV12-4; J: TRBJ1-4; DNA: TGTGCCAGCAGCCTGGGACGGCGAGCCGCTAATGAAAAACTGTTTTTT; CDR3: CASSLGRRAANEKLFF
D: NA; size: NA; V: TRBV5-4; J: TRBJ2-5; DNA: TGTGCCAGCACCAAAAACACGCAAGAGACCCAGTACTTC; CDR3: CASTKNTQETQYF